These 5 T cell receptor beta chains were sequenced from one sample in a study of CD8 T cells in Susac syndrome. A quantity of about 0.5 to 1 ug RNA underwent reverse transcription using random hexamers. One entry per CDR3 protein, called by TCRdb with MiXCR from the immunoSEQ multiplex PCR reads. The sample lists 150,000 to 200,000 distinct CDR3 sequences; about 95% were seen once. Sequenced input: CD8+ T cells from PBMCs. Receptors originate from a human donor with multiple sclerosis.

V is TRBV4-1 and J is TRBJ2-7, with D uncertain. CDR1 and CDR2 (germline): MGHRA, YSYEKL. CDR3 size: 14 residues. Trimming pared 5 bases from V and 3 bases from J, leaving 14 bases between. The CDR3 region is CASSALSSSYEQYF. The CDR3 DNA is TGCGCCAGCAGCGCCTTATCAAGCAGCTACGAGCAGTACTTC.

The V and J genes are TRBV29-1 and TRBJ2-1; 8 positions agree with TRBD2. CDR3 length equals 12 residues. Germline values: CDR1 SQVTM, CDR2 ANQGSEA. The CDR3 sequence: CLGAGAYNEQFF. The CDR3 DNA reads as TGCTTGGGAGCGGGAGCTTACAATGAGCAGTTCTTC.

The CDR3 DNA reads as TGTGCCAGCAGTTTAGCGGGTGAGCAGTTCTTC. This translates into CASSLAGEQFF. The V gene is TRBV12-3 or TRBV12-4, the J gene TRBJ2-1; D gene unclear. The CDR3 contains 11 residues. The V end was cut by 0 bases, the J end by 9 bases, with 3 bases between.

The rearrangement joins TRBV29-1 to TRBJ2-7; 10 bases match TRBD1. This CDR3 has 16 amino acids. Germline trimming cut 3 bases from V and 1 base from J; bases unmatched to any gene: 9. Germline V gene data show CDR1 as SQVTM and CDR2 as ANQGSEA. Here the CDR3 DNA reads TGCAGCGTTGAGGCCCGGGGACAGGGGTTTTCCTACGAGCAGTACTTC. It yields the protein CSVEARGQGFSYEQYF.

This sequence joins TRBV20-1 and TRBJ2-2; no definite D call. Germline lookup yields CDR1 DFQATT and CDR2 SNEGSKA (reference sequence). The CDR3 runs to 15 residues. Trimming stripped 4 bases from V and 2 bases from J, with 14 bases between. CDR3 residues: CSAMGSGRNTGELFF. The CDR3 coding sequence is TGCAGTGCTATGGGGTCGGGCCGCAACACCGGGGAGCTGTTTTTT.